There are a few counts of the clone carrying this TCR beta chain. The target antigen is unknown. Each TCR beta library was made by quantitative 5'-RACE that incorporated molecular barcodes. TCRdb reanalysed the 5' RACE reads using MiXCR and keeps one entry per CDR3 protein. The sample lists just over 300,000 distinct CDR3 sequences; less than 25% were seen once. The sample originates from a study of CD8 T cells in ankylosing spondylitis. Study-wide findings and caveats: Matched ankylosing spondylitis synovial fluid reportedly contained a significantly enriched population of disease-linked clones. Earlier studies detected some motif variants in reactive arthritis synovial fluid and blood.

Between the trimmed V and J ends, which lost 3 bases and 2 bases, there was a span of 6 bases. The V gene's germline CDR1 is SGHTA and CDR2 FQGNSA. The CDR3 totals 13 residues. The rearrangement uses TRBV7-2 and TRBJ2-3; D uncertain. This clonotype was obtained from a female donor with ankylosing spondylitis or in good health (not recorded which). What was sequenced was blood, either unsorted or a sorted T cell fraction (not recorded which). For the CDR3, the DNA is TGTGCCAGCAGCTTCACCACCACAGATACGCAGTATTTT. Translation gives CASSFTTTDTQYF.